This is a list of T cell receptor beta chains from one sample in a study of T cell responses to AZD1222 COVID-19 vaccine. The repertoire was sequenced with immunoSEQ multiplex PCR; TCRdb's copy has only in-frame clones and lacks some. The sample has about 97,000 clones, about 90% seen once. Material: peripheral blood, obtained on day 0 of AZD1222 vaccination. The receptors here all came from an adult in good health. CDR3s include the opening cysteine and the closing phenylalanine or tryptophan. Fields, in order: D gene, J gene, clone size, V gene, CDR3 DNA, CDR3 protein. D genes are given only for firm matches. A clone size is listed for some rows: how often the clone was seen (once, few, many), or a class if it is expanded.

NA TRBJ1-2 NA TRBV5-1 TGCGCCAGCAGCGAACCGGGAGCCTATGGCTACACCTTC CASSEPGAYGYTF
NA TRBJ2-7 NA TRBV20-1 TGCAGTGCTACTCAGCGGGACGAGCAGTACTTC CSATQRDEQYF
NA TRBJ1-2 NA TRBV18 TGTGCCAGCTCAGAGGATCAGGAAATCCTCTATGGCTACACCTTC CASSEDQEILYGYTF
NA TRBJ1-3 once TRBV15 TGTGCCACCAGCAGTCTGATTGGAAACACCATATATTTT CATSSLIGNTIYF
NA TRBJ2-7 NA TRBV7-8 TGTGCCAGCAGTACCTCCGGGGGTGTGGTCTACGAGCAGTACTTC CASSTSGGVVYEQYF
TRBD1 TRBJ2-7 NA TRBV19 TGTGCCAGTAGTTCGGGGACAGGCTCCTACGAGCAGTACTTC CASSSGTGSYEQYF
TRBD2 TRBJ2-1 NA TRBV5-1 TGCGCCAGCAGCCCCACATGGACTAGTGGAAATGAGCAGTTCTTC CASSPTWTSGNEQFF
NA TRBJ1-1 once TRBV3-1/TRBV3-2 TGTGCCAGCAGCCAAGACGGTGTTGGAGCTTTCTTT CASSQDGVGAFF
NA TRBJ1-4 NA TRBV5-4 TGTGCCAGCAGCTTGGACCCGGGTGCAACTAATGAAAAACTGTTTTTT CASSLDPGATNEKLFF
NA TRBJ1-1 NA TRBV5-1 TGCGCCAGCAGCTTGTACAACGAGGACACTGAAGCTTTCTTT CASSLYNEDTEAFF
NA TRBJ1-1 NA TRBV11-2 TGTGCCAGCAGCTTAGGCGGTTCGGTGGCGGGAACTGAAGCTTTCTTT CASSLGGSVAGTEAFF
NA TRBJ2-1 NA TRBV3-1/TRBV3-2 TGTGCCAGCAGCCAAGATCTCATCGGGACAAAAAACTACAATGAGCAGTTCTTC CASSQDLIGTKNYNEQFF
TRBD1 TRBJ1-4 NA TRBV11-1 TGTGCCAGCACCAACACAAGACAGGGCTCTACTCAACTGTTTTTT CASTNTRQGSTQLFF
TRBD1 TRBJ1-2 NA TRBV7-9 TGTGCCAGCAGCCCCGGGACAGGGAAAATCTATGGCTACACCTTC CASSPGTGKIYGYTF
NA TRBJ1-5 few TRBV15 TGTGCCACCAGCACTTGGGGACGGGCGCATTATAGCAATCAGCCCCAGCATTTT CATSTWGRAHYSNQPQHF
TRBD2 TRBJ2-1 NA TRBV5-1 TGCGCCAGCAGCTTGGAGTCCGGGAGGTCCTACAATGAGCAGTTCTTC CASSLESGRSYNEQFF
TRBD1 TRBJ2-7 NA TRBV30 TGTGCCAGAAGACAGGGGAGCAATCCCGAGTACGAGCAGTACTTC CARRQGSNPEYEQYF
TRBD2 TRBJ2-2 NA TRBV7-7 TGTGCCAGCAGCCCCCGGGGAGTAGCGGGAATCGGGGAGCTGTTTTTT CASSPRGVAGIGELFF
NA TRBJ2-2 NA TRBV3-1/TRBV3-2 TGTGCCAGCAGCCCGCCCGGTTGGAAGAACACCGGGGAGCTGTTTTTT CASSPPGWKNTGELFF
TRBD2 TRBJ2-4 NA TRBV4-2 TGTGCCAGCACCCGACTAGCGGGAGGGCCAATGAACATTCAGTACTTC CASTRLAGGPMNIQYF
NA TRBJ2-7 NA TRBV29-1 TGCAGCGGGACTAAACCCGGTGCCTACGAGCAGTACTTC CSGTKPGAYEQYF
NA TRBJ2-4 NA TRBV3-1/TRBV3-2 TGTGCCAGCAGCCAAGACAGACTTGTAGACATTCAGTACTTC CASSQDRLVDIQYF
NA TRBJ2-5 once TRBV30 TGTGCCCGGAACCGGGGACAAGAGACCCAGTACTTC CARNRGQETQYF
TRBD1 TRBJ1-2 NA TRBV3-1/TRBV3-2 TGTGCCAGCAGCCACTGGACGGGCAGGGGGAACTATGGCTACACCTTC CASSHWTGRGNYGYTF
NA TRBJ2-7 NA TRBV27 TGTGCCAGCAGTCCCTCTCTCGCGGAGACCTACGAGCAGTACTTC CASSPSLAETYEQYF
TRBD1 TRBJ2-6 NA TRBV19 TGTGCCAGTAGTAAGAATCCGGGACAGGTGTCCTCGGGGGCCAACGTCCTGACTTTC CASSKNPGQVSSGANVLTF
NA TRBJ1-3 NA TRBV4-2 TGTGCCAGCAGCCTACAATTAGGGGTCGGGGCAGATTATTCTGGAAACACCATATATTTT CASSLQLGVGADYSGNTIYF
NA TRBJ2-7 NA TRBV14 TGTGCCAGCAGCGGCGGTAAGCAGTACTTC CASSGGKQYF
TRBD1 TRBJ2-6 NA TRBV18 TGTGCCAGCTCACCACAGGACAGGGTTACTGGGGCCAACGTCCTGACTTTC CASSPQDRVTGANVLTF
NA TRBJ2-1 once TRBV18 TGTGCCAGCTCACCTGCCGACAGCAATGAGCAGTTCTTC CASSPADSNEQFF
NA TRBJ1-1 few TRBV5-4 TGTGCCAGCAGCTTGCTCTTGCAAGGAGAGAACACTGAAGCTTTCTTT CASSLLLQGENTEAFF
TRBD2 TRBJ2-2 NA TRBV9 TGTGCCAGCAGCCTTGGACTAGCGGGAGCCACCGGGGAGCTGTTTTTT CASSLGLAGATGELFF
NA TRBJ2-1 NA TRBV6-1 TGTGCCAGCAGTGAAGGGGCGGGGTACAATGAGCAGTTCTTC CASSEGAGYNEQFF
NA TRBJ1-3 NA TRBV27 TGTGCCAGCACCGATTGGGGCTCTGGAAACACCATATATTTT CASTDWGSGNTIYF
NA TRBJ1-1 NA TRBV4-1 TGCGCCAGCAGCCAACAGGGGTATACTGAAGCTTTCTTT CASSQQGYTEAFF
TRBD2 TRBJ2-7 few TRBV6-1 TGTGCCAGCAGTGAGGCCGGGACTAGCTACGAGCAGTACTTC CASSEAGTSYEQYF
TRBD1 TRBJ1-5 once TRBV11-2 TGTGCCAGCAGCTCAGACAGGGGTGGTCAGCCCCAGCATTTT CASSSDRGGQPQHF
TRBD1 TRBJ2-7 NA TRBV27 TGTGCCAGCATCGGGCAGGGGGCCTACGAGCAGTACTTC CASIGQGAYEQYF
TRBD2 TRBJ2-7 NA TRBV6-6 TGTGCCAGCAGTTACTGGACTAGCGGCACCTACGAGCAGTACTTC CASSYWTSGTYEQYF
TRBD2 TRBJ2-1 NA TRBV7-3 TGTGCCAGCAGCTTGGCTAGCGGGATTCAAAATGAGCAGTTCTTC CASSLASGIQNEQFF
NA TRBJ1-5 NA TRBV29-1 TGCAGCGTTGCAGGGGACGGGGGCAATCAGCCCCAGCATTTT CSVAGDGGNQPQHF
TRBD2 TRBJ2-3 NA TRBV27 TGTGCCAGCAGTCTAGCGGGAGCGTCCGGCACAGATACGCAGTATTTT CASSLAGASGTDTQYF